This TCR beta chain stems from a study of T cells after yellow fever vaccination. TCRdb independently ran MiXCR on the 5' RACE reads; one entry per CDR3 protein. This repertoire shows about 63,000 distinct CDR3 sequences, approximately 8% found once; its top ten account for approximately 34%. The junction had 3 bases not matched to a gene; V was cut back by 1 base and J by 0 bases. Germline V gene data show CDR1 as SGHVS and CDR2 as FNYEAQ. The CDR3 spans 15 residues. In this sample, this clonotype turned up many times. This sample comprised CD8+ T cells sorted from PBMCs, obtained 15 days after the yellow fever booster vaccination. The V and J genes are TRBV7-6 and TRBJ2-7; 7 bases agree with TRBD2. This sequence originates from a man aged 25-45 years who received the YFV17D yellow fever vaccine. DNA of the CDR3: TGTGCCAGCAGCTTAGATAGCGGGTTCTCCTACGAGCAGTACTTC. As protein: CASSLDSGFSYEQYF.